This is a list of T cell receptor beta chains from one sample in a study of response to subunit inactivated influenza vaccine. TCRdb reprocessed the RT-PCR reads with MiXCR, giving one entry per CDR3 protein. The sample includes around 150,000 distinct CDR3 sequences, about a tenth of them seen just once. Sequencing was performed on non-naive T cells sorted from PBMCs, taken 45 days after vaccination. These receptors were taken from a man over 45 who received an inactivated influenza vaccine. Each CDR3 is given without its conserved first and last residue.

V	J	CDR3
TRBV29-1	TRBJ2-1	SVEDPGLSSYNEQF
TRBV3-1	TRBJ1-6	ASSQGHDNSPLH
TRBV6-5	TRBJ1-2	ASSSPGLGQDGYT
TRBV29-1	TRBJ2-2	NVGTGELF
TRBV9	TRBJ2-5	ASSPPGVQETQY
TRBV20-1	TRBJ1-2	SAEIIGQVYGYT
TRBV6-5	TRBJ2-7	ASSSIAGGYEQY
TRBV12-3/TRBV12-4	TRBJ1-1	ASSFGPSRTEAF
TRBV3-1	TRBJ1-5	ASSQDAGFNQPQH
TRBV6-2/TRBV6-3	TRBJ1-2	ASRTARDGYT
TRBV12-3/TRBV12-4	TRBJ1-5	ASSVDGDSNQPQH
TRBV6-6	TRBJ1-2	ASTLAQRANWWYGYT
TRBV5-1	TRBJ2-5	ASSLAFEGETQY
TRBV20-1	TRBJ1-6	SARDQGSNSPLH
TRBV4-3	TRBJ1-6	ASSAAGRTNSPLH
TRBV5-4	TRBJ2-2	ASSLASWGLAGVTNTGELF
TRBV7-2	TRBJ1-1	ASSFTALSVNTEAF